The clone carrying this TCR beta chain was counted once. Its antigen remains unknown. This sample is drawn from a study of T cell responses to AZD1222 COVID-19 vaccine. Study-level results: Mostly white British, mostly female donors; authors suggested clonal diversity may be underestimated. Baseline seropositivity occurred in only 5 to 7 AZD1222 recipients. Spike-wide coverage was observed for vaccine-associated CD4 TCRs, with dominant responses at 160-218 and 743-854. With two AZD1222 doses given, Spike-specific TCR breadth and depth both rose.

Assay: immunoSEQ multiplex PCR; the TCRdb copy retains only in-frame clones and omits some. The profile shows 150,000 to 200,000 clones, 90% to 95% of them singletons. The sequencing used peripheral blood, collected on day 0 of AZD1222 vaccination. The sequence came from an adult in good health.

The CDR3 DNA reads as TGTGCCAGTACTAGCGGGGGGTACACGCAGTATTTT. Its protein product is CASTSGGYTQYF. The rearrangement uses TRBV19 and TRBJ2-3, with 11 bases fitting TRBD2. Losses at the gene ends were 7 bases for V and 9 bases for J; bases not matched to a gene: 3. The CDR3 contains 12 residues. Germline loops: CDR1 LNHDA, CDR2 SQIVND (reference sequence).